The present T cell receptor (beta chain) was sequenced within a study of early stage breast cancer tumors. Study as a whole: About 80% of the 16 invasive tumors were ER+, PR+ and HER2-. Each sample averaged approximately 10-fold read coverage. Study-level findings and limits: Most shared enriched TCRB sequences were commonly generated ones.

This clone was recorded once. Its antigen is unidentified. A read error may produce the germline difference seen at one junction end. This CDR3 has 17 residues. Germline V lookup: CDR1 SSHAT, CDR2 FNYEAQ (reference sequence). Tissue for this sample was collected about 1.9-4 cm from the breast tumor. The assay was immunoSEQ multiplex PCR, and TCRdb's table has in-frame clones only and misses some. Among 14,000 or so clones listed, over 60% were seen once. The V call is TRBV7-7, the J call TRBJ2-1, with 7 positions matching TRBD2. This sequence was found in a person aged 45 to 60 with breast cancer. Input material: normal breast tissue next to the tumor. The CDR3: CASSPRIGGSSYNEQFF. The CDR3 coding sequence is TGTGCTAGCAGCCCCCGCATTGGCGGGAGCTCCTACAATGAGCAGTTCTTC.